Sequencing of this T cell receptor beta chain was carried out in a study of cytomegalovirus exposure and HLA in healthy donors. Regarding the study as a whole: Relative to the approximately 700-donor mean, N-insertions were reportedly fewer in an Asian-associated ancestry cluster in a later analysis. Earlier analysis looked at TCR beta V segments, and most were productive about 87% or about 30% of the time.

Both 60 Vbeta primers and 13 Jbeta primers went into the PCR. Repertoires were generated with immunoSEQ multiplex PCR, while TCRdb's copy carries only in-frame clones and drops some. Among about 170,000 clones listed, roughly 86% were seen once. Nominally healthy donors were sampled, though unrecorded immune exposures were likely. For this clone: The antigen is unknown.

This CDR3 is 16 amino acids long. The V gene's germline CDR1 is SGHRS and CDR2 YFSETQ. V lost 0 bases to trimming and J lost 0 bases, with 13 bases between them. This sequence joins TRBV5-1 and TRBJ2-7; perhaps TRBD2 as D (6 bases). Sequences were obtained from PBMCs. This TCR derives from a girl between 5 and 17 years old in good health and CMV-seropositive. The CDR3 region is CASSLGRRGFSYEQYF. The CDR3 nucleotides are TGCGCCAGCAGCTTGGGTCGGCGGGGATTCTCCTACGAGCAGTACTTC.